This is a list of T cell receptor beta chains from one sample in a study of blood T cell repertoires in COVID-19. Sequencing was performed with immunoSEQ multiplex PCR; in TCRdb, only in-frame clones are kept and a portion is missing. Among about 100,000 clones listed, about 80% were seen once. Material: peripheral blood. These TCRs come from a man between 65 and 79 years old with active or convalescent COVID-19. CDR3s include the opening cysteine and the closing phenylalanine or tryptophan. The order of the fields is CDR3 protein, CDR3 DNA, J gene, V gene, clone size, D gene. The D gene is left open where the match is weak. Size is omitted from some rows. Given values are once, few, many or a class for expanded clones.

CASSAGGGSVDNEQFF,TGTGCCAGCAGCGCGGGCGGGGGTAGCGTCGACAATGAGCAGTTCTTC,TRBJ2-1,TRBV9,-,TRBD2
CASSPDPTTGVGGNQPQHF,TGTGCCAGCTCACCCGATCCTACCACCGGGGTGGGGGGAAATCAGCCCCAGCATTTT,TRBJ1-5,TRBV18,once,-
CASSQESSGGASYNEQFF,TGTGCCAGCAGCCAAGAGTCTAGCGGGGGGGCCTCCTACAATGAGCAGTTCTTC,TRBJ2-1,TRBV3-1/TRBV3-2,-,TRBD2
CASSFRGAGEQYF,TGCGCCAGCAGCTTTCGGGGGGCGGGGGAGCAGTACTTC,TRBJ2-7,TRBV5-1,-,-
CASSLGQGAWEQYF,TGTGCCAGCAGTCTCGGACAGGGGGCATGGGAGCAGTACTTC,TRBJ2-7,TRBV2,few,TRBD1
CASSRDRERTEAFF,TGTGCCAGCAGCAGGGACAGGGAGAGGACTGAAGCTTTCTTT,TRBJ1-1,TRBV5-4,-,TRBD1
CASRLGATNTGELFF,TGTGCCAGCAGATTGGGGGCCACGAACACCGGGGAGCTGTTTTTT,TRBJ2-2,TRBV9,few,-
CASTLVAPNTEAFF,TGTGCCAGCACCTTGGTGGCCCCGAACACTGAAGCTTTCTTT,TRBJ1-1,TRBV28,-,-
CASSQGGGSSGNTIYF,TGTGCCAGCAGCCAAGGGGGAGGATCGTCTGGAAACACCATATATTTT,TRBJ1-3,TRBV3-1/TRBV3-2,-,-
CATARGQFNQPQHF,TGTGCCACGGCCAGGGGACAATTCAATCAGCCCCAGCATTTT,TRBJ1-5,TRBV15,-,-
CASSAGLTGVAGELFF,TGTGCCAGCAGTGCAGGGTTAACGGGGGTGGCCGGGGAGCTGTTTTTT,TRBJ2-2,TRBV5-4,few,-
CASSPLGETQYF,TGTGCCAGCTCACCCCTCGGGGAGACCCAGTACTTC,TRBJ2-5,TRBV18,once,-
CASSPIAGGPGETQYF,TGTGCCAGCAGCCCCATAGCGGGGGGGCCGGGAGAGACCCAGTACTTC,TRBJ2-5,TRBV7-6,once,TRBD2
CASSLQITGTGELFF,TGCGCCAGCAGCTTACAAATTACGGGCACCGGGGAGCTGTTTTTT,TRBJ2-2,TRBV5-1,-,-
CASSTEILAGGLYEQYF,TGTGCCAGCAGCACAGAGATTTTAGCGGGGGGACTCTACGAGCAGTACTTC,TRBJ2-7,TRBV14,-,TRBD2
CASSMGQGYEQYF,TGTGCCAGTAGTATGGGGCAGGGCTACGAGCAGTACTTC,TRBJ2-7,TRBV19,once,-
CASSPQGQGSYEQYF,TGTGCCAGCAGTCCACAGGGGCAGGGATCCTACGAGCAGTACTTC,TRBJ2-7,TRBV6-6,-,TRBD1
CASSEGTGLETQYF,TGTGCCAGCAGTGAAGGGACAGGGCTTGAGACCCAGTACTTC,TRBJ2-5,TRBV2,-,TRBD1
CASSMGFSGGYAQYF,TGTGCCAGCAGTATGGGATTTTCAGGGGGATATGCGCAGTATTTT,TRBJ2-3,TRBV28,few,TRBD1
CASSMGMDSGIEAFF,TGTGCCAGTAGTATGGGGATGGACTCAGGTATTGAAGCTTTCTTT,TRBJ1-1,TRBV19,-,-
CASSQGPLRGETQYF,TGCGCCAGCAGCCAAGGGCCCCTCCGTGGAGAGACCCAGTACTTC,TRBJ2-5,TRBV4-3,-,-
CASSYLGGNEQFF,TGTGCCAGCAGCTACCTGGGGGGCAATGAGCAGTTCTTC,TRBJ2-1,TRBV11-2,-,-
CASSQSGTGRETQYF,TGCGCCAGCAGCCAATCTGGGACAGGCCGGGAGACCCAGTACTTC,TRBJ2-5,TRBV4-1,-,TRBD1
CASSVDRGNTEAFF,TGTGCCAGTAGTGTTGACAGGGGGAACACTGAAGCTTTCTTT,TRBJ1-1,TRBV19,-,TRBD1
CASSLGGDYNEQFF,TGTGCCAGCAGCCTCGGGGGGGACTACAATGAGCAGTTCTTC,TRBJ2-1,TRBV11-1,-,TRBD2
CASSSRTLSYNSPLHF,TGTGCCAGCAGCTCCCGGACTCTCTCCTATAATTCACCCCTCCACTTT,TRBJ1-6,TRBV7-2,-,-
CASSGTGLGTYEQYF,TGTGCCAGCAGCGGTACAGGGTTAGGGACCTACGAGCAGTACTTC,TRBJ2-7,TRBV28,few,-
CASSPGQSSNQPQHF,TGTGCCAGCAGCCCGGGACAGTCTAGCAATCAGCCCCAGCATTTT,TRBJ1-5,TRBV7-2,-,TRBD1
CASSSSDQPQHF,TGTGCCAGCAGCTCCTCCGATCAGCCCCAGCATTTT,TRBJ1-5,TRBV28,-,-
CASSLGGNSNQPQHF,TGCGCCAGCAGCTTGGGAGGGAATAGCAATCAGCCCCAGCATTTT,TRBJ1-5,TRBV5-1,-,-
CASSWDSGGEGTSTDTQYF,TGTGCCAGCAGCTGGGATAGCGGGGGCGAAGGTACTAGCACAGATACGCAGTATTTT,TRBJ2-3,TRBV7-8,-,TRBD2
CATSDPRVKNIQYF,TGTGCCACCAGTGATCCGAGGGTCAAAAACATTCAGTACTTC,TRBJ2-4,TRBV24-1,-,-
CASFLGEGPYEQYF,TGTGCCAGCTTTTTGGGGGAGGGCCCCTACGAGCAGTACTTC,TRBJ2-7,TRBV7-2,-,TRBD2
CASSLGGTAGNTIYF,TGTGCCAGCAGCTTGGGCGGGACAGCTGGAAACACCATATATTTT,TRBJ1-3,TRBV5-5,-,TRBD1
CASSPEFPGLSSGNTIYF,TGTGCCAGCTCACCAGAGTTCCCAGGGCTTTCCTCTGGAAACACCATATATTTT,TRBJ1-3,TRBV18,-,-
CASSRPGQGGTGELFF,TGTGCCAGCAGTCGGCCGGGACAGGGAGGCACCGGGGAGCTGTTTTTT,TRBJ2-2,TRBV6-2/TRBV6-3,-,TRBD1
CASSQDMRLAITDTQYF,TGTGCCAGCAGCCAAGATATGCGGCTAGCAATCACAGATACGCAGTATTTT,TRBJ2-3,TRBV14,-,-
CASSLPGTPETQYF,TGTGCCAGCAGCTTACCCGGGACACCAGAGACCCAGTACTTC,TRBJ2-5,TRBV7-9,-,-
CASSVQGANTEAFF,TGTGCCAGCAGCGTACAGGGGGCGAACACTGAAGCTTTCTTT,TRBJ1-1,TRBV9,-,TRBD1
CASSPRTGADRGYTF,TGTGCCAGCTCACCCCGGACAGGGGCGGATAGAGGCTACACCTTC,TRBJ1-2,TRBV18,large,TRBD1
CASSVGDSGYNSPLHF,TGTGCCAGCAGCGTAGGGGACAGTGGATATAATTCACCCCTCCACTTT,TRBJ1-6,TRBV9,-,TRBD1
CASRTPSGTEAFF,TGTGCCAGCAGAACCCCCTCGGGCACTGAAGCTTTCTTT,TRBJ1-1,TRBV6-5,-,-
CASSGGGTGGYEQYF,TGTGCCAGCAGCGGAGGCGGGACAGGGGGCTACGAGCAGTACTTC,TRBJ2-7,TRBV9,-,TRBD1
CASSYSRGSDGELFF,TGTGCCAGCAGTTACTCGAGAGGATCCGACGGGGAGCTGTTTTTT,TRBJ2-2,TRBV6-5,-,-
CASSPRLGSGNTGELFF,TGTGCCAGCAGCCCACGGTTGGGTAGCGGTAACACCGGGGAGCTGTTTTTT,TRBJ2-2,TRBV7-2,few,-
CASSPDSVGYGYTF,TGTGCCAGCTCACCGGACAGCGTAGGCTATGGCTACACCTTC,TRBJ1-2,TRBV18,-,-
CASSEAGRAGYTF,TGTGCCAGCAGTGAAGCCGGCAGGGCTGGCTACACCTTC,TRBJ1-2,TRBV2,-,-